This T cell receptor beta chain appears in the sequencing data of a study of post-analysis software for immune sequencing data. Whole-study findings and limits: When patients were compared with controls, about five TRBV segments were more frequent, TRBV5-6, TRBV5-1 and TRBV20-1 among them.

This clonotype was counted a few times. Its antigen is still unknown. The TCR beta cDNA libraries carried unique molecular identifiers. It was from roughly 1 to 10 million T cells that approximately 500,000 cDNA molecules came. MiXCR, run by TCRdb on the PCR reads, gives a single entry per CDR3 protein. The repertoire holds 740,000 or so distinct CDR3 sequences, with 53% as singletons. Trimming pared 5 bases from V and 5 bases from J, leaving 9 bases between. The length of the CDR3 is 11 residues. The V gene's germline CDR1 is SQVTM and CDR2 ANQGSEA. The chain carries TRBV29-1 and TRBJ2-5; D is ambiguous. The sequence derives from a girl aged 5 to 17 with multiple sclerosis. What was sequenced was blood. The CDR3 loop is CSVWSPETQYF. The CDR3 DNA reads as TGCAGCGTTTGGTCCCCGGAGACCCAGTACTTC.